The 6 T cell receptor beta chains below all came from one sample that was sequenced in a study of cytomegalovirus exposure and HLA in healthy donors. Amplification used 60 Vbeta primers and 13 Jbeta primers. The assay was immunoSEQ multiplex PCR, and TCRdb's table has in-frame clones only and misses some. The data hold under 200,000 clones, with just under 80% observed a single time. What was sequenced was PBMCs. These receptors originate from a man aged 25-45 years in good health and CMV-seronegative.

The chain joins TRBV7-2 to TRBJ2-1; tentative D call: TRBD2 (5 bases). This CDR3 has 16 amino acids. The V end was cut by 7 bases, the J end by 0 bases, with 16 bases between. Germline CDR1 is SGHTA and CDR2 is FQGNSA. CDR3 amino acids: CASILSGANSYNEQFF. The CDR3 nucleotides are TGTGCCAGCATCTTGAGCGGAGCCAACTCCTACAATGAGCAGTTCTTC.

This sequence joins TRBV4-1 and TRBJ2-5, with 7 bases aligning to TRBD2. V lost 0 bases to trimming and J lost 5 bases; unmatched junction nucleotides: 9. Germline V gene data show CDR1 as MGHRA and CDR2 as YSYEKL. The CDR3 contains 16 residues. The DNA for the CDR3 is TGCGCCAGCAGCCAAGAGAATAGCGGGTGGGGGGAGACCCAGTACTTC. Translation: CASSQENSGWGETQYF.

The CDR3 DNA reads TGTGCCAGCAGCCCAGGACAGGGGGCGGATTATGAAAAACTGTTTTTT. Its protein is CASSPGQGADYEKLFF. This rearrangement joins TRBV9 to TRBJ1-4; TRBD1 matches 11 bases. The ends lost 4 bases at V and 6 bases at J; junction bases unmatched: 8. CDR3 length: 16 amino acids. Germline V gene lookup returns CDR1 SGDLS and CDR2 YYNGEE.

This chain joins TRBV6-4 and TRBJ2-1; D is ambiguous. Trimming cost V 4 bases and J 0 bases, with 10 bases left between them. Germline V CDR1 and CDR2: MRHNA, SNTAGT. CDR3 length: 15 residues. The CDR3 DNA is TGTGCCAGCAGTGTTATATCTAGCTCCTACAATGAGCAGTTCTTC. The encoded protein is CASSVISSSYNEQFF.

About this clone itself: As the CDR3 is not closed by the conserved phenylalanine or tryptophan, this likely results from a read error. The rearrangement uses TRBV5-6 and TRBJ1-6; D may be TRBD1 (6 bases). This CDR3 has 16 residues. Germline-derived CDR1 and CDR2 are SGHDT and YYEEEE. V lost 4 bases and J lost 7, with 18 bases in between. The CDR3 sequence is CASSGETGRGNSPLHL. CDR3 nucleotides: TGTGCCAGCAGCGGGGAAACAGGGAGGGGGAATTCACCCCTCCACCTT.

This chain uses TRBV7-2 with TRBJ2-7; 8 bases match TRBD1. Per germline, CDR1 SGHTA and CDR2 FQGNSA. There are 14 residues in the CDR3. V lost 6 bases to trimming and J lost 7 bases; unmatched junction nucleotides: 11. CDR3 DNA: TGTGCCAGCAGTTTGGGGCACAGGGGGTTAGAGCAGTACTTC. It yields the protein CASSLGHRGLEQYF.